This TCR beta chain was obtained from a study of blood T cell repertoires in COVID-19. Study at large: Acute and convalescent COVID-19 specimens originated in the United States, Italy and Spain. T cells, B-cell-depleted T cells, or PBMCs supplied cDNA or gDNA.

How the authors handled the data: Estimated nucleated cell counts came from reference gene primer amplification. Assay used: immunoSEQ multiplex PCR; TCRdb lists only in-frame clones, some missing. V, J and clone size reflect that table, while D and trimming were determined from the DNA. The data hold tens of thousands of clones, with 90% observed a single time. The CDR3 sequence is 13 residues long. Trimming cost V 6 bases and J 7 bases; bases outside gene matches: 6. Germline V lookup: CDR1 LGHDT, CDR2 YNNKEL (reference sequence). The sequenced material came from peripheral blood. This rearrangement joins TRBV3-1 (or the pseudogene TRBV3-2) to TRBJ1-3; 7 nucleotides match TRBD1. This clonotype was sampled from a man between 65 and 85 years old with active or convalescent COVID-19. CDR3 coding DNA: TGTGCCAGCAGATCGACAGGGCCGAACACCATATATTTT. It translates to CASRSTGPNTIYF.